Below, one TCR beta chain is given with its context. The data are from a study of cytomegalovirus exposure and HLA in healthy donors. This CDR3 region has 14 residues. Germline-derived CDR1 and CDR2 are KGHSH and LQKENI. The ends were cut back, 2 bases at V and 1 base at J, with 9 bases in the middle. This PCR relied on a set of 60 Vbeta primers and 13 Jbeta primers. As processed by the authors: An analysis performed later counted 74 million or so unique TCR beta chains (roughly 11 million of them shared). Here immunoSEQ multiplex PCR was the method, and the copy in TCRdb shows in-frame clones only, minus some. That table gives V, J and clone size, and the DNA gave D and trimming. This sample has some 200,000 clones, with over 75% found just once.

The sequence came from a man between 50 and 59 years old in good health and CMV-seronegative. Sequencing was done on a sample of PBMCs. The chain has TRBV18 and TRBJ2-7; D uncertain. The CDR3 here is CASSPNGASYEQYF. The CDR3 nucleotides read TGTGCCAGCTCACCAAATGGAGCTTCCTACGAGCAGTACTTC.